The next 3 T cell receptor beta chains were all read from a single sample in a study of cytomegalovirus exposure and HLA in healthy donors. The assay was immunoSEQ multiplex PCR, and TCRdb's table has in-frame clones only and misses some. Of about 68,000 clones in the sample, around 90% are singletons; the top ten hold just over 3%. Sequencing was carried out using PBMCs. These receptors all come from a man aged 18 to 29 in good health and CMV-seronegative.

The chain uses TRBV18 and TRBJ2-7; 14 positions agree with TRBD2. The CDR3 contains 16 residues. CDR1 and CDR2 from the germline V gene are KGHSH and LQKENI. V was clipped by 2 bases and J by 4 bases; unmatched bases: 4. The CDR3 region is CASSPGLAGGGYEQYF. CDR3 nucleotide sequence: TGTGCCAGCTCACCAGGACTAGCGGGAGGTGGATACGAGCAGTACTTC.

V usage is TRBV7-2 and J usage is TRBJ2-7, with D perhaps TRBD1 (6 bases). The CDR3 runs 9 residues. Trimming cost V 11 bases and J 4 bases, with 6 bases left between them. CDR1 and CDR2 from the germline V gene are SGHTA and FQGNSA. Here the CDR3 reads CADRYEQYF. DNA of the CDR3: TGTGCCGACAGGTACGAGCAGTACTTC.

The chain employs TRBV29-1 and TRBJ1-5; D perhaps matches TRBD1 (6 bases). The CDR3 extends over 13 amino acids. Trimming took 7 bases from V and 7 from J, leaving 17 bases between them. CDR1 and CDR2 (germline): SQVTM, ANQGSEA. CDR3 DNA sequence: TGCAGCGCTAGCATGGGGGCAAGGCAGCCCCAGCATTTT. It translates to CSASMGARQPQHF.